The source of this T cell receptor (beta chain) is a study of T cell responses to AZD1222 COVID-19 vaccine. Whole-study findings and limits: Variant regions that are unmutated are reportedly the target of nearly half of spike-specific TCRs. Females outnumbered males among donors, who were mostly white British; clonal diversity was possibly underestimated. Repertoire sampling happened only post peak T cell response. Spike regions recognized by vaccine-associated CD4 TCRs spanned the protein, led by 160-218 and 743-854.

Sequenced by immunoSEQ multiplex PCR; TCRdb stores in-frame clones only, minus some. The sample yields 100,000 or so clones, 87% seen once. Of note for this clone: Its antigen is as yet unknown.

Looked up from germline, CDR1 is SGHTA and CDR2 is FQGNSA. The J segment lost 8 bases and the V segment lost 1 base, leaving 7 bases of the junction unmatched. This CDR3 is 15 amino acids long. The sequence was obtained from an adult who received the AZD1222 COVID-19 vaccine. The V gene is TRBV7-2, the J gene TRBJ2-4; TRBD2 agrees at 8 bases. The sample consisted of peripheral blood, taken 28 days after the second AZD1222 dose. The CDR3 sequence: CASSLEEREIDIQYF. The CDR3 bases are TGTGCCAGCAGCTTAGAGGAGCGGGAGATTGACATTCAGTACTTC. The complete variable domain, with remaining parts taken from reference TRBV7-2 and TRBJ2-4, reads GAGVSQSPSNKVTEKGKDVELRCDPISGHTALYWYRQSLGQGLEFLIYFQGNSAPDKSGLPSDRFSAERTGGSVSTLTIQRTQQEDSAVYLCASSLEEREIDIQYFGAGTRLSVL.